This T cell receptor beta chain emerged from a study of T cell changes during pregnancy in multiple sclerosis. The CDR3 is made up of 15 amino acids. CDR1 is SGHVS, CDR2 FNYEAQ, per germline. V was clipped by 1 base and J by 4 bases; unmatched bases: 6. Assay: immunoSEQ multiplex PCR; the TCRdb copy retains only in-frame clones and omits some. The sample records more than 85,000 clones, roughly nine tenths being singletons. Sequencing used peripheral blood, obtained in the second trimester of pregnancy. This sequence was found in a female donor with multiple sclerosis, enrolled in a pregnancy study. The chain has TRBV7-6 and TRBJ1-2, with 7 bases identical to TRBD1. This CDR3 is CASSLEQGWGYGYTF. CDR3 bases: TGTGCCAGCAGCTTAGAACAGGGGTGGGGCTATGGCTACACCTTC.